This entry lists 10 T cell receptor beta chains sequenced from one sample in a study of T cell changes during pregnancy in multiple sclerosis. Measured with immunoSEQ multiplex PCR; TCRdb has only the in-frame clones, and not every one. The profile shows approximately 40,000 clones, roughly nine tenths of them singletons. The sample in question was CD4+ T cells from peripheral blood mononuclear cells, obtained in the first trimester of pregnancy. These receptors all stem from a female donor with multiple sclerosis, enrolled in a pregnancy study.

This chain uses TRBV5-1 with TRBJ2-7; TRBD1 might be the D (8 bases). Per germline, CDR1 SGHRS and CDR2 YFSETQ. Trimming took off 4 bases at V and 3 bases at J, with 20 bases between the two ends. This CDR3 is 16 amino acids long. Written as DNA, the CDR3 is TGCGCCAGCAGCCCGGGGGGTGGGGACAGGCGCTACGAGCAGTACTTC. It translates to CASSPGGGDRRYEQYF.

On this clone itself: The junction shows a germline mismatch at one end, possibly a read error. This sequence joins TRBV7-2 and TRBJ2-4, with TRBD1 matching 8 bases. The CDR3 sequence is 15 residues long. Germline V gene lookup returns CDR1 SGHTA and CDR2 FQGNSA. CDR3 in amino acids: CASSPWTGTKNIQYF. In nucleotides, the CDR3 is TGTGCCAGCAGCCCATGGACAGGGACCAAAAACATTCAGTATTTC.

The genes are TRBV10-3 and TRBJ1-1, with D tentatively TRBD1 (6 bases). V lost 6 bases and J lost 1, with 12 bases in between. Per the germline V gene, CDR1 is ENHRY and CDR2 is SYGVKD. CDR3 size: 14 residues. CDR3 region: CAIRSRTANTEAFF. DNA of the CDR3: TGTGCCATCAGGAGTAGGACAGCGAACACTGAAGCTTTCTTT.

The V and J genes are TRBV20-1 and TRBJ1-1; no clear D gene. Germline CDR1 DFQATT, CDR2 SNEGSKA (reference sequence). V shed 8 bases and J shed 1 base, with 8 bases lying between them. This CDR3 region has 11 residues. In DNA, the CDR3 is TGCAGTACCGGAGCGAACACTGAAGCTTTCTTT. Encoded protein: CSTGANTEAFF.

CDR3 coding DNA: TGTGCCAGCAGTGCCAGGGGCAATCAGCCCCAGCATTTT. Protein product: CASSARGNQPQHF. The chain employs TRBV6-5 and TRBJ1-5; TRBD1 is a possible D gene (5 bases). CDR1 is MNHEY, CDR2 SVGAGI, per germline. The CDR3 is made up of 13 amino acids. V lost 5 bases and J lost 2, with 7 bases in between.

The J gene is TRBJ1-4, the V gene TRBV9; D ambiguous. CDR1 and CDR2 from the germline V gene are SGDLS and YYNGEE. The V end lost 0 bases, the J end lost 3 bases, and 6 bases lay between the germline ends. This CDR3 is built from 14 residues. CDR3 protein: CASSVEAANEKLFF. The CDR3 DNA reads as TGTGCCAGCAGCGTAGAGGCGGCTAATGAAAAACTGTTTTTT.

In its sample, this clone was seen a few times. The chain carries TRBV30 and TRBJ1-4; possible D gene TRBD1, 5 bases. Trimming pared 3 bases from V and 6 bases from J, leaving 17 bases between. This CDR3 comprises 15 residues. CDR1 and CDR2 from the germline V gene are GTSNPN and SVGIG (reference sequence). This CDR3 reads CAWSANGGEDEKLFF. CDR3 nucleotide sequence: TGTGCCTGGAGCGCCAACGGGGGAGAAGATGAAAAACTGTTTTTT.

This clone is a singleton in its sample. The genes are TRBV10-2 and TRBJ1-2, with 8 bases that match TRBD1. Unmatched junction bases numbered 7, after V lost 3 bases and J lost 4 bases. Germline assignment: CDR1 WSHSY and CDR2 SAAADI. There are 15 residues in the CDR3. The DNA of the CDR3 is TGCGCCAGCAGTGACGCGGGACAGGCGGTCTATGGCTACACCTTC. Amino acid sequence: CASSDAGQAVYGYTF.

This sequence joins TRBV18 and TRBJ1-6, with 8 bases matching TRBD1. J gave up 5 bases and V 2 bases, and 5 bases lay outside the gene matches. This CDR3 has 16 amino acids. The germline CDR1 and CDR2 sequences are KGHSH and LQKENI. The CDR3 region has the DNA TGTGCCAGCTCACCAGAAACAGGGGGAGATAATTCACCCCTCCACTTT. Protein: CASSPETGGDNSPLHF.

The chain joins TRBV2 to TRBJ2-2, with TRBD2 as a possible D gene (5 bases). The CDR3 loop spans 14 amino acids. The V end lost 4 bases, the J end lost 3 bases, and 9 bases lay between the germline ends. Germline lookup yields CDR1 SNHLY and CDR2 FYNNEI. CDR3 amino acids: CASSVEGDTGELFF. The CDR3 nucleotides are TGTGCCAGCAGTGTAGAGGGCGACACCGGGGAGCTGTTTTTT. Using reference TRBV2 and TRBJ2-2 for the parts outside the CDR3, the full variable domain is EPEVTQTPSHQVTQMGQEVILRCVPISNHLYFYWYRQILGQKVEFLVSFYNNEISEKSEIFDDQFSVERPDGSNFTLKIRSTKLEDSAMYFCASSVEGDTGELFFGEGSRLTVL.